This section outlines one TCR beta chain sequence together with its context. This clonotype was observed a handful of times. The target of this receptor is not known. No base qualities exist here, and no much larger clone lies one base off it. Library method: multiplex PCR. The sequencer was an Illumina HiSeq 4000. To build TCR beta libraries, CDR3 regions were amplified by Arm-PCR using iRepertoire HTBI primers. Before sequencing, the PCR products underwent gel purification. As for the authors' bioinformatics: Gene usage analysis of CDR3 amino acid clonotypes relied on the approximately 60 TRBV and about 15 TRBJ segments identified across samples. COPE and FqMerger were used to merge the filtered high-quality paired reads into contigs. BLAST was used to align contigs to IMGT TRBV, TRBD and TRBJ reference genes, with CDR3 defined following IMGT. Any clonotype with a frequency above 0.1% was counted as a highly expanded clone. Repertoire diversity was measured by Shannon entropy, and V-J evenness by the Gini coefficient. Public clonotypes were defined as clonotypes shared by more than one individual. The public reads were run again by TCRdb, first through fastp at Q25 and then through MiXCR, and only productive beta chains were kept. Under each unique CDR3 protein, matching rows form one entry showing the most common genes and DNA. Here the V and J calls rest on TCRdb's processing, not on the authors' analysis. In this sample the table shows under 500,000 distinct CDR3 sequences, less than 25% of which occur a single time. The ten largest clones capture less than 9% of the sample.

This sample's time point label indicates: persistent/refractory GD, antithyroid drugs over 5 years with positive TRAb. RNA was extracted from PBMCs in TRIzol for both TCR sequencing and RNA sequencing. The diagnosis of Graves' disease followed American Thyroid Association guidelines. Recruitment of patients was carried out at an endocrinology department in Xi'an, China. Each patient gave approximately 10 milliliters of peripheral blood, collected in an EDTA anticoagulant tube. Ficoll Paque Plus density gradient separation was used to isolate PBMCs, and no further T cell sorting was done. An Agilent 2100 Bioanalyzer and agarose gel were used to assess RNA quality, and a NanoDrop 2000 was used to measure RNA concentration. These data come from a study of regulatory T cells in long-lasting Graves disease (dated by TCRdb to 2020 to 2022). Regarding the complete study: Persistent Graves' disease was defined as persistently positive TSH receptor autoantibodies together with antithyroid drug treatment for over 5 years. This study used TCR sequencing and RNA sequencing of peripheral blood to compare persistent Graves' disease patients against newly diagnosed Graves' disease patients. TCR sequencing covered some 13 persistent and 20 newly diagnosed Graves' disease patients, 33 samples in total. Antithyroid drugs had been taken for 8.5 to 13 years on average by persistent Graves' disease patients in the clinical cohort. The study was registered as a clinical trial and conducted in China. Beyond this particular receptor, the publication reports: The authors acknowledged the small sample size as a limitation that may reduce accuracy. More public clonotypes were shared among persistent patients (roughly 2,900) than among newly diagnosed patients (roughly 1,000). Compared with newly diagnosed patients, persistent Graves' disease patients had lower TCR Shannon entropy and fewer highly expanded clones, which suggests clonal expansion. Sequencing and analysis were restricted to the TCR beta chain. Only peripheral blood was studied, because thyroid tissue, the primary lesion, was inaccessible.

Sequences were derived from peripheral blood mononuclear cells (PBMCs), sampled when the disease was refractory, from a patient treated with antithyroid drugs. The clonotype comes from a female donor with Graves disease.

The CDR3 protein: CASSPTGTGSNQPQHF. DNA sequence: TGTGCCAGCTCACCGACCGGGACGGGAAGCAATCAGCCCCAGCATTTT. The V and J genes are TRBV18 and TRBJ1-5; tentative D gene TRBD1, with 5 bases matching. Per the germline V gene, KGHSH is the CDR1 and LQKENI is the CDR2. The CDR3, from cysteine to phenylalanine, totals 16 residues. Of the read, only the CDR3 DNA is kept; its 48 bases are in frame from base 1. V and J are truncated by 3 bases and 1 base respectively, leaving an intervening sequence of 13 bases.